This TCR beta chain was captured in a study of blood T cell repertoires in COVID-19. Across the study: The United States, Italy and Spain provided the acute and convalescent COVID-19 samples.

It was during active infection that Seattle patients were enrolled and then longitudinally followed. Original handling: Cell counts per sample came from amplifying reference gene primers. Only in-frame clones appear in the TCRdb table, and some are missing; sequencing was by immunoSEQ multiplex PCR. V, J and clone size were drawn from that table, and D and trimming were deduced from the DNA. The repertoire includes some 60,000 clones, about three quarters of them detected once, and approximately 21% sits in the top ten. The CDR3 has 16 amino acids. Germline V CDR1 and CDR2: SGHNT, YYREEE (reference sequence). V was trimmed by 9 bases and J by 2 bases, leaving 24 bases between them. Only one count was recorded for this clone.

This TCR was recovered from a man aged 25 to 40 with COVID-19, enrolled during active disease. V usage is TRBV5-4 and J usage is TRBJ2-7; the D gene is possibly TRBD2 (6 bases). The source material was peripheral blood. CDR3 region: CATSASMASSAYEQYF. As DNA, the CDR3 is TGTGCCACCTCAGCTTCTATGGCCTCTAGCGCCTACGAGCAGTACTTC. Looking up the rest from reference TRBV5-4 and TRBJ2-7 gives the full variable domain: ETGVTQSPTHLIKTRGQQVTLRCSSQSGHNTVSWYQQALGQGPQFIFQYYREEENGRGNFPPRFSGLQFPNYSSELNVNALELDDSALYLCATSASMASSAYEQYFGPGTRLTVT.